This T cell receptor (beta chain) was sequenced during a study of tumor and adjacent non-tumor tissue in lung cancer. Across the whole study: Aged about 31 to 80 years, patients included nine to ten men and five or six women with stage I to III disease. Whole-study results and caveats: TCR diversity was significantly greater in tumor than normal lung tissue.

Between the trimmed V and J ends, which lost 5 bases and 5 bases, there was a span of 19 bases. This CDR3 has 16 residues. CDR1 is SGHAT and CDR2 is FQNNGV in the germline V gene. With respect to this clonotype: Its antigen is still unknown.

RNA was extracted from bulk tissue without any cell sorting. This non-tumor lung sample came from over 3 cm beyond the tumor edge. A modified ARM-PCR protocol with three rounds of nested PCR amplified TCRbeta. A single record per CDR3 protein comes from TCRdb applying MiXCR to the multiplex PCR reads. The sample lists about 80,000 distinct CDR3 sequences, about 82% occurring once. The sequenced sample consisted of distant non-tumor lung tissue. The chain carries TRBV11-2 and TRBJ2-1; weak D call: TRBD1 (6 bases). The sequence came from a man aged 60 to 69 with non-small cell lung cancer. The CDR3: CASSIGDTVDHNEQFF. DNA of the CDR3: TGTGCCAGCAGCATCGGGGACACGGTTGATCACAATGAGCAGTTCTTC.